The 2 T cell receptor beta chains below were found in one sample sequenced in a study of cytomegalovirus exposure and HLA in healthy donors. TCRdb keeps only in-frame clones here, not all; method: immunoSEQ multiplex PCR. The sample shows around 73,000 clones, around 90% of them seen only once. Sequencing was performed on PBMCs. Receptors originate from a woman under 30 in good health and CMV-seropositive.

This rearrangement joins TRBV30 to TRBJ2-5; the D gene is possibly TRBD1 (5 bases). The germline V gene encodes CDR1 GTSNPN and CDR2 SVGIG (reference sequence). The CDR3 spans 13 residues. Trimming removed 1 base at V and 6 bases at J, with 12 bases between. The DNA for the CDR3 is TGTGCCTGGAGTGGGGGCGGTGTTAAGACCCAGTACTTC. It specifies CAWSGGGVKTQYF.

This chain connects TRBV19 to TRBJ2-1; a weak D match, TRBD1 (6 bases). The V end lost 3 bases, the J end lost 5 bases, and 11 bases lay between the germline ends. The CDR3 has 14 amino acids. Germline V gene data show CDR1 as LNHDA and CDR2 as SQIVND (reference sequence). The CDR3 sequence is CASSILSGDNEQFF. The CDR3 DNA follows: TGTGCCAGTAGTATCCTTTCAGGGGACAATGAGCAGTTCTTC.